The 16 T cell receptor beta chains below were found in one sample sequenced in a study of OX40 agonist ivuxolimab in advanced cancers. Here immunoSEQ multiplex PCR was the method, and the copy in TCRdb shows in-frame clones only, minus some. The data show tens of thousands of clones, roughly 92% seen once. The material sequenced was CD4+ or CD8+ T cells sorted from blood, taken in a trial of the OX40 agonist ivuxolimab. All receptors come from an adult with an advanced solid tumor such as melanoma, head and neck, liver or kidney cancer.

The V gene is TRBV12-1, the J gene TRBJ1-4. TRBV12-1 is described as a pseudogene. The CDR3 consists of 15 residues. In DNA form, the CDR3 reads TGTGCCAGCATTTTCCCCCGGGCCCCAAATGAAAAACTGTTTTTT. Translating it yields CASIFPRAPNEKLFF.

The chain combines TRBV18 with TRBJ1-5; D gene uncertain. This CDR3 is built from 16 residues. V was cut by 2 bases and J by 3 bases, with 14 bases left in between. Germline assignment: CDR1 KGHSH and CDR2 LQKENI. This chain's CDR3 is CASSPGFGPANQPQHF. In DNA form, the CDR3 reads TGTGCCAGCTCACCAGGGTTCGGTCCCGCCAATCAGCCCCAGCATTTT.

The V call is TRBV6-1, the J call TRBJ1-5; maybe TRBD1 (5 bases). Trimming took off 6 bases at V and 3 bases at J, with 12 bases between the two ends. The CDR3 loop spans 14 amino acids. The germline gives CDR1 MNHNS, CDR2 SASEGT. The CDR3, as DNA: TGTGCCAGCAGCACGGGGGAACCCAATCAGCCCCAGCATTTT. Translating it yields CASSTGEPNQPQHF.

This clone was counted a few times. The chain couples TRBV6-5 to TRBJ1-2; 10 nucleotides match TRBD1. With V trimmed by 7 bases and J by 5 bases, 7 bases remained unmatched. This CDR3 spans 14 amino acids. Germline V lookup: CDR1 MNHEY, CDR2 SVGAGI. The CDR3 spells CASTPGQGLYGYTF. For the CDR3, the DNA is TGTGCCAGCACACCGGGACAGGGGCTATATGGCTACACCTTC.

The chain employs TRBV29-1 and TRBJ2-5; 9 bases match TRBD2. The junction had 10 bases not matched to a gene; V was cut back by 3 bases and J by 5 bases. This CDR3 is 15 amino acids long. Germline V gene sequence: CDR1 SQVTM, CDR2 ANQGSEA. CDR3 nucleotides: TGCAGCGTTGAGGGCGGGGGGGCCTTTTGGGAGACCCAGTACTTC. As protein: CSVEGGGAFWETQYF.

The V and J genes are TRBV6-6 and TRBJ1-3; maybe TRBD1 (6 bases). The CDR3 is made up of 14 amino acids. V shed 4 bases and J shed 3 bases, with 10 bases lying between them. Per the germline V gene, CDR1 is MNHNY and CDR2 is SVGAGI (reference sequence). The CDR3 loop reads CASSLEGGGNTIYF. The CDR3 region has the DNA TGTGCCAGCAGTTTGGAGGGGGGTGGAAACACCATATATTTT.

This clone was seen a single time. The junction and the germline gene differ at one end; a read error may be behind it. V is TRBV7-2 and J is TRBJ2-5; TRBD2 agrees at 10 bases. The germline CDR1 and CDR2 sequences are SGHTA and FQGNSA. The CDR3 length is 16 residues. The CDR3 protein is CASSVAGGRYQETQYF. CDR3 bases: TGTGCCAGCAGCGTAGCGGGGGGCCGGTACCAAGAGACCCAGTACTTC.

In DNA, the CDR3 is TGTGCCAGCAGCGTAGTGGTAGGGGTCACTGAAGCTTTCTTT. Protein product: CASSVVVGVTEAFF. The chain employs TRBV9 and TRBJ1-1, with D possibly being TRBD1 (5 bases). The CDR3 has 14 amino acids. Per the germline V gene, CDR1 is SGDLS and CDR2 is YYNGEE. With 0 bases removed from V and 4 bases from J, the gap between germline ends came to 10 bases.

CDR3 residues: CASPRTDTGELFF. The CDR3 DNA sequence: TGTGCCAGCCCGAGGACTGACACCGGGGAGCTGTTTTTT. This chain connects TRBV19 to TRBJ2-2, with D maybe TRBD2 (5 bases). The V gene's germline CDR1 is LNHDA and CDR2 SQIVND (reference sequence). This CDR3 spans 13 amino acids. With 9 bases removed from V and 3 bases from J, the gap between germline ends came to 11 bases.

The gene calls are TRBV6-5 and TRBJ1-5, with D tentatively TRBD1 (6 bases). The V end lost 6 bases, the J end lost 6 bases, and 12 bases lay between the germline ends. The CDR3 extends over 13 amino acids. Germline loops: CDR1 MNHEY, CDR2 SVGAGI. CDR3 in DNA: TGTGCCAGCAGCGCCGACAGGATTCAGCCCCAGCATTTT. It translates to CASSADRIQPQHF.

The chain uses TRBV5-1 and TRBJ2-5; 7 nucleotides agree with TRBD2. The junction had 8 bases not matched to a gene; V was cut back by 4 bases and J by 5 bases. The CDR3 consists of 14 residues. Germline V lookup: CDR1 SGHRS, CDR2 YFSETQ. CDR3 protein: CASSILAARETQYF. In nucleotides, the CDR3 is TGCGCCAGCAGCATCCTAGCGGCCAGGGAGACCCAGTACTTC.

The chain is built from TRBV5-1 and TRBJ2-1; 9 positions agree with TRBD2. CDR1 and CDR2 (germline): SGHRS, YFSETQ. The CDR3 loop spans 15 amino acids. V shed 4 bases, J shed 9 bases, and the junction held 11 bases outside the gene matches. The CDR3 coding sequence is TGCGCCAGCAGCCTCATTGCGGGAGGGCCGGGTGAGCAGTTCTTC. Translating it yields CASSLIAGGPGEQFF.

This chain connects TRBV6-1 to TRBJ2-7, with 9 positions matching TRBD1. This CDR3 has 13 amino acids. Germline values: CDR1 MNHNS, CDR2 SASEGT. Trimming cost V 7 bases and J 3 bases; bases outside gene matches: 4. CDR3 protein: CASTKGQGYEQYF. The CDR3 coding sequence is TGTGCCAGCACAAAGGGACAGGGCTACGAGCAGTACTTC.

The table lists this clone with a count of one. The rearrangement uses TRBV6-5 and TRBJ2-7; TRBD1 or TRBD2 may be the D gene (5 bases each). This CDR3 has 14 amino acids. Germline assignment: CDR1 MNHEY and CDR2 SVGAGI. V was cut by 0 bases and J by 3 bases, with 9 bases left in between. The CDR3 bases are TGTGCCAGCAGTTACTCCCGGGACCTCTACGAGCAGTACTTC. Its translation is CASSYSRDLYEQYF.

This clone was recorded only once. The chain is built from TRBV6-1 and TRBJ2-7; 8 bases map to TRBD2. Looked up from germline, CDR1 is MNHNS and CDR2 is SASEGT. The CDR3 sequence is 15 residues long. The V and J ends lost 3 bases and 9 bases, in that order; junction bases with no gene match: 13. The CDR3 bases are TGTGCCAGCAGTGATACTAGCGGTCTCAACCGAGGGCAGTACTTC. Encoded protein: CASSDTSGLNRGQYF.

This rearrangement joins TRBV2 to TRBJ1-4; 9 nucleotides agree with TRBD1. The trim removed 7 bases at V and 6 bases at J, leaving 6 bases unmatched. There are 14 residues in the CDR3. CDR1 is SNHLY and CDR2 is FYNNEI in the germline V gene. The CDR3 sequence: CASMTWDRDEKLFF. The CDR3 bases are TGTGCCAGCATGACATGGGACAGGGATGAAAAACTGTTTTTT.